This TCR beta chain stems from a study of regulatory T cells in long-lasting Graves disease. V gave up 0 bases and J gave up 4 bases, with 12 bases separating them. Germline-derived CDR1 and CDR2 are DFQATT and SNEGSKA (reference sequence). This CDR3 is built from 14 residues. This clonotype was observed at least ten times. According to the study, TCR beta libraries were built with iRepertoire HTBI primers and CDR3-region Arm-PCR. In the original analysis: In the combined samples, some 59 TRBV and 14 TRBJ segments were identified. TCRdb re-called the multiplex PCR reads with MiXCR, one entry per CDR3 protein. For this entry, the V and J calls and clone size follow TCRdb and not the study's own pipeline. The data contain around 240,000 distinct CDR3 sequences, 15% to 20% of them singletons. As to time point: newly diagnosed GD, antithyroid drugs for less than 3 months. Construction of the TCR library relied on RNA isolated from PBMCs.

The same data also contributed to another study, on T cells in Graves' hyperthyroidism and ophthalmopathy. That paper notes: A 13 V-J signature model discriminated ophthalmopathy versus stable hyperthyroidism.

The V and J genes are TRBV20-1 and TRBJ1-2, with a possible D match to TRBD1 (5 bases). This sample comprised peripheral blood mononuclear cells (PBMCs), obtained at new diagnosis, from a patient treated with antithyroid drugs. This clonotype was sampled from a woman aged 25 to 39 with Graves disease. Here the CDR3 reads CSARDRGELYGYTF. Here the CDR3 DNA reads TGCAGTGCTAGAGATCGGGGCGAGCTCTATGGCTACACCTTC.